This TCR beta chain came from a study of OX40 agonist ivuxolimab in advanced cancers. Study-level information: Patients with hepatocellular carcinoma, melanoma, renal cell or head and neck cancer made up the dose-escalation patients. General study points: Nonresponders included some who also had low normalized T-cell clonal expansion.

The data were produced by immunoSEQ multiplex PCR, yet TCRdb's version contains in-frame clones alone and is incomplete. This repertoire shows 70,000 to 95,000 clones, roughly 80% found once; its top ten account for around 1.1%. The CDR3 spans 13 residues. Germline values: CDR1 MNHEY, CDR2 SVGAGI. Trimming removed 9 bases from V and 2 bases from J, with 14 bases in between. This clone was picked up a small number of times. No antigen is known for it. The sequence was collected from an adult with an advanced solid tumor such as melanoma, head and neck, liver or kidney cancer. The gene calls are TRBV6-5 and TRBJ2-7; D gene uncertain. The sequencing used CD4+ or CD8+ T cells sorted from blood, collected in a trial of the OX40 agonist ivuxolimab. CDR3 DNA: TGTGCCAGTGAGGACCGGAGACCCTACGAGCAGTACTTC. This gives the protein CASEDRRPYEQYF.